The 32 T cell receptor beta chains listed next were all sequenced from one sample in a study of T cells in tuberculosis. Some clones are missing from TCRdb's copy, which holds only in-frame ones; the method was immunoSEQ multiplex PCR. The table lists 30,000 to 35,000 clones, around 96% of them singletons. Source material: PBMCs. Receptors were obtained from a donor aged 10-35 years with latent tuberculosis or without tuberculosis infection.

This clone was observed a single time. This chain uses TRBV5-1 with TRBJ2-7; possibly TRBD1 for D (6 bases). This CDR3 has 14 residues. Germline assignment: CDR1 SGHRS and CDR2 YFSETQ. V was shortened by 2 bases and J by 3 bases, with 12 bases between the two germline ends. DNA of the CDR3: TGCGCCAGCAGCTTTCCGGGACATCTCTACGAGCAGTACTTC. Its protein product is CASSFPGHLYEQYF.

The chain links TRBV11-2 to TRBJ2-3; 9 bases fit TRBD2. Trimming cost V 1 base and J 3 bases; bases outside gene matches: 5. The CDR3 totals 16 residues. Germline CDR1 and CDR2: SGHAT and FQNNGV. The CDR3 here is CASSLGGGALTDTQYF. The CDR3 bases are TGTGCCAGCAGCTTAGGCGGGGGGGCCCTTACAGATACGCAGTATTTT.

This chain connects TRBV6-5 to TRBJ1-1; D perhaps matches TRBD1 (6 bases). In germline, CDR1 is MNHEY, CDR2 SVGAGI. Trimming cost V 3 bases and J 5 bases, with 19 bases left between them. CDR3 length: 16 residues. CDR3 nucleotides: TGTGCCAGCAGTTATTACCGGCTTGGGGGCAGGACTGAAGCTTTCTTT. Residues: CASSYYRLGGRTEAFF.

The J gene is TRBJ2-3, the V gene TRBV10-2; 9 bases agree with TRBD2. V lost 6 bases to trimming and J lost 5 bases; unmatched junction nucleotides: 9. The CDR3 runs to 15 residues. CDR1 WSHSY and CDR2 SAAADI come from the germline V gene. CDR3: CASSRYQRGEDTQYF. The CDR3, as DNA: TGCGCCAGCAGCCGATACCAGCGGGGGGAAGATACGCAGTATTTT.

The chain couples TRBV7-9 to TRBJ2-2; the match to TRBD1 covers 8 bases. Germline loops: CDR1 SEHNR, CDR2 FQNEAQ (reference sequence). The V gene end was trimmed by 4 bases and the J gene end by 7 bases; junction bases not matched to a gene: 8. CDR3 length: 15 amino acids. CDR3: CASSYQGARDGELFF. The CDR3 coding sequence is TGTGCCAGCAGCTATCAGGGGGCGCGGGACGGGGAGCTGTTTTTT.

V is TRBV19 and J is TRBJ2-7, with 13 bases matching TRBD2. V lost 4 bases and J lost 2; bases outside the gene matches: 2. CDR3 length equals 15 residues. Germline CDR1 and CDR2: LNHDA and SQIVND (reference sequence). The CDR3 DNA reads TGTGCCAGTAGTAGCGGGACTAGCGGGACCTACGAGCAGTACTTC. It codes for CASSSGTSGTYEQYF.

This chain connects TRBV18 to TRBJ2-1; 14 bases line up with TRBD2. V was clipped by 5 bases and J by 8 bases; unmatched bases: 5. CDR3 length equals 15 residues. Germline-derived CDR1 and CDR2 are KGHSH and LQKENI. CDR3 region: CASSSRLAGGDEQFF. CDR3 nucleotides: TGTGCCAGCTCATCAAGACTAGCGGGGGGGGATGAGCAGTTCTTC.

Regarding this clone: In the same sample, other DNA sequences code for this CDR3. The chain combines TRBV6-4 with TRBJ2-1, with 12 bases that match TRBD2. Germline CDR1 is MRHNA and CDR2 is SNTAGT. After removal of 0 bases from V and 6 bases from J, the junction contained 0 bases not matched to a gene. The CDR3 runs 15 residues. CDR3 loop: CASSDSTSGSNEQFF. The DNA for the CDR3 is TGTGCCAGCAGTGACTCGACTAGCGGGAGCAATGAGCAGTTCTTC.

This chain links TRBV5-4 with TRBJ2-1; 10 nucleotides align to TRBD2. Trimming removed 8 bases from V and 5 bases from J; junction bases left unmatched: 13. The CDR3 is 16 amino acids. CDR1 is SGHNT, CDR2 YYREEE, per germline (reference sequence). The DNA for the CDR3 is TGTGCCAGTAGCCTAAATAGCGGGGGGCCAAACAATGAGCAGTTCTTC. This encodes CASSLNSGGPNNEQFF.

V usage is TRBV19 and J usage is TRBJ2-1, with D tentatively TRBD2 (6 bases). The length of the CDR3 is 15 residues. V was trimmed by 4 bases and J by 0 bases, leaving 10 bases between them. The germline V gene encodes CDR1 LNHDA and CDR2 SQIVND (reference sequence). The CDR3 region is CASSTRDGSYNEQFF. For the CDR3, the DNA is TGTGCCAGTAGTACGCGGGACGGCTCCTACAATGAGCAGTTCTTC.

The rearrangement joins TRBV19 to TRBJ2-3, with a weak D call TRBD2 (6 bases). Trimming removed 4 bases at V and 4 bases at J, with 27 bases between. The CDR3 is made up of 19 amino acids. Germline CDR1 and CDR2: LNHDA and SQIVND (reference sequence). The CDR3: CASSTTPRAGLLRADTQYF. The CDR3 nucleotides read TGTGCCAGTAGTACGACCCCCCGGGCGGGACTCCTTAGAGCAGATACGCAGTATTTT.

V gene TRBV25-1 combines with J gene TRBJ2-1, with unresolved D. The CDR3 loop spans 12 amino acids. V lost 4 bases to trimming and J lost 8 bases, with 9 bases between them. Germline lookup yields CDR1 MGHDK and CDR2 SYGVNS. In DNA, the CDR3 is TGTGCCAGCAGTGGCGGTTCCGATGAGCAGTTCTTC. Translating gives CASSGGSDEQFF.

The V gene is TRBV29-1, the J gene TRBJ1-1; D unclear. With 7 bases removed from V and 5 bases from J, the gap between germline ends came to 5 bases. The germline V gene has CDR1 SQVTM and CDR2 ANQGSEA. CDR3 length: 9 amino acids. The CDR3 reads CSAGTEAFF. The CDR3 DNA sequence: TGCAGCGCCGGGACTGAAGCTTTCTTT.

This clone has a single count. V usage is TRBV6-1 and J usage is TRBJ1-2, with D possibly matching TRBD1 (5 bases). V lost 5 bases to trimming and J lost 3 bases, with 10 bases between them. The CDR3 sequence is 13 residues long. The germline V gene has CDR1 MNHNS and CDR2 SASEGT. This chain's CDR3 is CASSFTGDYGYTF. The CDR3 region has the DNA TGTGCCAGCAGTTTCACAGGCGACTATGGCTACACCTTC.

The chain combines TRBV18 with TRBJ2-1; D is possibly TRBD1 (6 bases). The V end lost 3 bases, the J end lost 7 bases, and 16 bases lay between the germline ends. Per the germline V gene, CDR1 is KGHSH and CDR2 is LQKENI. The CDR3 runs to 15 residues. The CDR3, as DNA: TGTGCCAGCTCACCGCGGACATCCCAGGGGAATGAGCAGTTCTTC. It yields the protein CASSPRTSQGNEQFF.

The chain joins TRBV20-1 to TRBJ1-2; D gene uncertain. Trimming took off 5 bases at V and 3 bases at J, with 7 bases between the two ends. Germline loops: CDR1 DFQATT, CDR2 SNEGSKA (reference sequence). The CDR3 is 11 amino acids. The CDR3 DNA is TGCAGTGCTGCCCCGGACTATGGCTACACCTTC. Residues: CSAAPDYGYTF.

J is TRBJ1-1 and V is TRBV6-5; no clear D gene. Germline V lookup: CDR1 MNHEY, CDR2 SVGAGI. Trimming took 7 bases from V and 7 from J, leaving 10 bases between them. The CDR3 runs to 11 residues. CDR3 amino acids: CASTFGGEAFF. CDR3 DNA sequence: TGTGCCAGCACGTTCGGCGGTGAAGCTTTCTTT.

The CDR3 DNA follows: TGTGCCAGCAGACGACAGGGGGATCTTGCCTACGAGCAGTACTTC. Amino acid sequence: CASRRQGDLAYEQYF. V is TRBV28 and J is TRBJ2-7; 9 bases are shared with TRBD1. Germline assignment: CDR1 MDHEN and CDR2 SYDVKM. J lost 2 bases, V lost 6 bases, and 8 bases had no gene match. CDR3 size: 15 residues.

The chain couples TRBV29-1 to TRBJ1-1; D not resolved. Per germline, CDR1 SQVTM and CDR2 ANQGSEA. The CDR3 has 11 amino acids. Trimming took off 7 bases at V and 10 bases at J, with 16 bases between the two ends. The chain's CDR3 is CSGEEVNGAFF. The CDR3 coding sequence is TGCAGCGGAGAGGAGGTTAATGGAGCTTTCTTT.

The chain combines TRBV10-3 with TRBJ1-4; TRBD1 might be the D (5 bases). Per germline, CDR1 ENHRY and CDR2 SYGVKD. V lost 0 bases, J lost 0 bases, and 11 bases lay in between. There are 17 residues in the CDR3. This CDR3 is CAISESIQESTNEKLFF. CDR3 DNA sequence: TGTGCCATCAGTGAGTCGATACAGGAGTCAACTAATGAAAAACTGTTTTTT.

DNA for the CDR3: TGTGCCAGCAGCGTAGCCCTGTCAGTGTACAATGAGCAGTTCTTC. This encodes CASSVALSVYNEQFF. The chain uses TRBV9 and TRBJ2-1; D unresolved. In germline, CDR1 is SGDLS, CDR2 YYNGEE. The CDR3 totals 15 residues. Between the trimmed V and J ends, which lost 0 bases and 4 bases, there was a span of 11 bases. Full variable domain (outside the CDR3, taken from reference TRBV9 and TRBJ2-1): DSGVTQTPKHLITATGQRVTLRCSPRSGDLSVYWYQQSLDQGLQFLIQYYNGEERAKGNILERFSAQQFPDLHSELNLSSLELGDSALYFCASSVALSVYNEQFFGPGTRLTVL.

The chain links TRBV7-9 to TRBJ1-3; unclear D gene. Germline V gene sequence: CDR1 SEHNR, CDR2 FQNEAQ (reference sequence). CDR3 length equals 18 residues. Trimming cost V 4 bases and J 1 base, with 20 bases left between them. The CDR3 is CASSSPKTAASSGNTIYF. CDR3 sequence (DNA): TGTGCCAGCAGCTCACCTAAGACCGCGGCTTCGTCTGGAAACACCATATATTTT.

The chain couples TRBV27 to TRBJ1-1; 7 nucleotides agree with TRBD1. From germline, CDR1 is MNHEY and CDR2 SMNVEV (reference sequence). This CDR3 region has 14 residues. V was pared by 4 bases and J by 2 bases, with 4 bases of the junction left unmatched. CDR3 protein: CASSYDRVNTEAFF. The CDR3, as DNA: TGTGCCAGCAGTTACGACAGGGTCAACACTGAAGCTTTCTTT.

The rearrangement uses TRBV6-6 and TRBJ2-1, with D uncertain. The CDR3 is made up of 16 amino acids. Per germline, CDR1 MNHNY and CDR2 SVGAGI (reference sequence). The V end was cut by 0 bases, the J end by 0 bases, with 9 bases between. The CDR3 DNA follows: TGTGCCAGCAGTTACTCGAAGTGGAGCTCCTACAATGAGCAGTTCTTC. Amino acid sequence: CASSYSKWSSYNEQFF.

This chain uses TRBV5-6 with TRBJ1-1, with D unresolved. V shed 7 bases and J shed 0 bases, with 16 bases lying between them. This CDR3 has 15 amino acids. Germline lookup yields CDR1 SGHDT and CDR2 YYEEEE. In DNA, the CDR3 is TGTGCCAGCGGTCGACTCGGTTACATGAACACTGAAGCTTTCTTT. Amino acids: CASGRLGYMNTEAFF. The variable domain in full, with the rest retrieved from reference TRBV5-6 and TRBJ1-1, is DAGVTQSPTHLIKTRGQQVTLRCSPKSGHDTVSWYQQALGQGPQFIFQYYEEEERQRGNFPDRFSGHQFPNYSSELNVNALLLGDSALYLCASGRLGYMNTEAFFGQGTRLTVV.

CDR3 sequence: CASSQGQTYEQYF. The CDR3, as DNA: TGCGCCAGCAGCCAAGGTCAGACATACGAGCAGTACTTC. The chain has TRBV4-1 and TRBJ2-7; D is unresolved. Between the trimmed V and J ends, which lost 1 base and 4 bases, there was a span of 8 bases. The CDR3 covers 13 residues. The V gene's germline CDR1 is MGHRA and CDR2 YSYEKL.

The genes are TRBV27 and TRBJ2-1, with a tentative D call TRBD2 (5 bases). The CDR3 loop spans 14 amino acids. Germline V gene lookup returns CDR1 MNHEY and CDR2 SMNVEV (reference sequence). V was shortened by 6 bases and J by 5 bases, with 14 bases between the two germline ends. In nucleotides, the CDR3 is TGTGCCAGCAGCATACCGGGATCTCACAATGAGCAGTTCTTC. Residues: CASSIPGSHNEQFF.

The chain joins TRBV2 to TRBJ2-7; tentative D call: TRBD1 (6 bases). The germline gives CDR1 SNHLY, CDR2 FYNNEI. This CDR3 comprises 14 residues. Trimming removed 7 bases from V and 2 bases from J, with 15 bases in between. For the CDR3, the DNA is TGTGCCAGCAAAGTAGGGACACCGACCTACGAGCAGTACTTC. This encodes CASKVGTPTYEQYF.

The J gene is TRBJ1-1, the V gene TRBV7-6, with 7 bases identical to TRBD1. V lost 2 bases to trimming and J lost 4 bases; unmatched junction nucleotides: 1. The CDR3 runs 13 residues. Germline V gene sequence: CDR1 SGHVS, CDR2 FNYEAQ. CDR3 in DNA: TGTGCCAGCAGCTTAAACAGGGGCACTGAAGCTTTCTTT. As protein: CASSLNRGTEAFF.

CDR3 sequence reads: CASSDGLTIYGYTF. The CDR3 bases are TGTGCCAGCAGTGACGGACTTACAATCTATGGCTACACCTTC. The V gene is TRBV2, the J gene TRBJ1-2, with D hard to call. The CDR3 runs 14 residues. With 3 bases removed from V and 4 bases from J, the gap between germline ends came to 12 bases. Germline V gene sequence: CDR1 SNHLY, CDR2 FYNNEI.

Here the CDR3 reads CASSRISGATNEKLFF. The CDR3 region has the DNA TGTGCCAGCAGCCGAATTTCAGGGGCAACTAATGAAAAACTGTTTTTT. The chain uses TRBV4-2 and TRBJ1-4; tentatively, D is TRBD1 (6 bases). V was pared by 4 bases and J by 0 bases, with 12 bases between. CDR3 length: 16 amino acids. Germline CDR1 is LGHNA and CDR2 is YNFKEQ.

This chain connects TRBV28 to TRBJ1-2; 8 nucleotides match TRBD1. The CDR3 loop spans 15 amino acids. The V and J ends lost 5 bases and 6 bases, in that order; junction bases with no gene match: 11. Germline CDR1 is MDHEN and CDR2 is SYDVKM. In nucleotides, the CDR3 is TGTGCCAGCAGTACATATTCTGGGACAGGCCATGGCTACACCTTC. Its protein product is CASSTYSGTGHGYTF.